This is a list of T cell receptor beta chains from one sample in a study of response to subunit inactivated influenza vaccine. TCRdb re-analysed the RT-PCR reads in MiXCR, keeping a single row per CDR3 protein. Among 650,000 to 800,000 distinct CDR3 sequences listed, about 18% were seen once. The source was PBMCs from blood, collected around 5 days after vaccination. These receptors originate from a man aged 50 or older who received an inactivated influenza vaccine. Both conserved end residues are part of each CDR3. Fields, in order: D gene, clone size, V gene, J gene, CDR3 protein, CDR3 DNA. The D gene is left open where the match is weak. Some rows have no size entry. The others give once, few or many, or a class for an expanded clone.

D: .; size: few; V: TRBV11-2; J: TRBJ2-5; CDR3: CASSDNVGGGQETQYF; DNA: TGTGCCAGCAGCGACAATGTGGGGGGCGGGCAAGAGACCCAGTACTTC
D: .; size: .; V: TRBV25-1; J: TRBJ2-5; CDR3: CASSEWQGSETQYF; DNA: TGTGCCAGCAGTGAATGGCAGGGTTCAGAGACCCAGTACTTC
D: .; size: .; V: TRBV6-5; J: TRBJ1-5; CDR3: CASSYDLNLGINQPQHF; DNA: TGTGCCAGCAGTTACGATTTGAATCTCGGGATCAATCAGCCCCAGCATTTT
D: .; size: .; V: TRBV5-1; J: TRBJ2-2; CDR3: CASSLDPNTGELFF; DNA: TGCGCCAGCAGCTTGGATCCGAACACCGGGGAGCTGTTTTTT
D: .; size: .; V: TRBV20-1; J: TRBJ1-1; CDR3: CSARGSAEAFF; DNA: TGCAGTGCTAGAGGTTCAGCTGAAGCTTTCTTT
D: .; size: many; V: TRBV29-1; J: TRBJ2-3; CDR3: CSARGADTQYF; DNA: TGCAGCGCTAGGGGGGCAGATACGCAGTATTTT
D: TRBD1; size: many; V: TRBV7-2; J: TRBJ1-2; CDR3: CASSPQTGQGAGYTF; DNA: TGTGCCAGCAGCCCTCAAACGGGACAGGGGGCGGGCTACACCTTC
D: TRBD2; size: few; V: TRBV7-9; J: TRBJ2-1; CDR3: CASSYVLAGTYNEQFF; DNA: TGTGCCAGCAGCTACGTACTAGCGGGAACATATAATGAGCAGTTCTTC
D: .; size: few; V: TRBV11-2; J: TRBJ1-1; CDR3: CASSLVMTEAFF; DNA: TGTGCCAGCAGCTTAGTTATGACTGAAGCTTTCTTT
D: .; size: .; V: TRBV5-1; J: TRBJ1-2; CDR3: CASSSNSDNYGYTF; DNA: TGCGCCAGCAGCTCAAACAGCGACAACTATGGCTACACCTTC
D: TRBD1; size: many; V: TRBV5-1; J: TRBJ2-7; CDR3: CASSLDWGGEKGATF; DNA: TGCGCCAGCAGCTTGGACTGGGGCGGTGAGAAGGGGGCCACCTTC
D: .; size: .; V: TRBV5-4; J: TRBJ2-2; CDR3: CASSGSRTGELFF; DNA: TGTGCCAGCAGCGGCAGCCGCACCGGGGAGCTGTTTTTT
D: TRBD1; size: many; V: TRBV5-1; J: TRBJ2-7; CDR3: CASSLGPSGTGHDEQYF; DNA: TGCGCCAGCAGCTTGGGGCCGTCCGGGACAGGTCACGACGAGCAGTACTTC
D: TRBD2; size: few; V: TRBV2; J: TRBJ2-1; CDR3: CASLGLAGGGEQFF; DNA: TGTGCCAGCTTGGGACTAGCGGGGGGGGGTGAGCAGTTCTTC
D: .; size: few; V: TRBV6-2/TRBV6-3; J: TRBJ2-1; CDR3: CASSYGGSTYNEQFF; DNA: TGTGCCAGCAGTTACGGGGGGAGTACCTACAATGAGCAGTTCTTC
D: .; size: .; V: TRBV5-6; J: TRBJ2-7; CDR3: CASSRGVESEQYF; DNA: TGTGCCAGCAGCCGAGGGGTGGAGTCCGAGCAGTACTTC
D: TRBD2; size: .; V: TRBV28; J: TRBJ2-3; CDR3: CASSLFGLAGENFRTDTQYF; DNA: TGTGCCAGCAGTTTATTTGGGCTAGCGGGAGAGAATTTCCGCACAGATACGCAGTATTTT
D: TRBD2; size: many; V: TRBV12-3/TRBV12-4; J: TRBJ2-3; CDR3: CASSFSGVAGGTDTQYF; DNA: TGTGCCAGCAGTTTTTCAGGGGTAGCGGGGGGCACAGATACGCAGTATTTT
D: .; size: .; V: TRBV5-1; J: TRBJ2-3; CDR3: CASSLVGATTDTQYF; DNA: TGCGCCAGCAGCTTGGTCGGGGCTACCACAGATACGCAGTATTTT
D: .; size: .; V: TRBV3-1; J: TRBJ1-1; CDR3: CASSQDRRTSGLGTEAFF; DNA: TGTGCCAGCAGCCAAGATCGTAGGACCTCGGGGCTGGGCACTGAAGCTTTCTTT
D: .; size: few; V: TRBV5-5; J: TRBJ1-1; CDR3: CASSLARVLNTEAFF; DNA: TGTGCCAGCAGCCTAGCGAGGGTTCTGAACACTGAAGCTTTCTTT
D: TRBD1; size: .; V: TRBV6-1; J: TRBJ1-2; CDR3: CASIGTANYGYTF; DNA: TGTGCCAGCATCGGGACAGCTAACTATGGCTACACCTTC
D: TRBD1; size: few; V: TRBV12-3/TRBV12-4; J: TRBJ1-3; CDR3: CASSLTTGEGNTIYF; DNA: TGTGCCAGCAGTTTAACGACAGGGGAAGGAAACACCATATATTTT
D: TRBD1; size: once; V: TRBV27; J: TRBJ2-1; CDR3: CASMVRRDREANEQFF; DNA: TGTGCCAGCATGGTTCGGCGGGACAGGGAGGCGAATGAGCAGTTCTTC
D: .; size: .; V: TRBV2; J: TRBJ2-7; CDR3: CASRPSGLSYEQYF; DNA: TGTGCCAGCAGGCCCTCAGGGTTATCCTACGAGCAGTACTTC
D: .; size: .; V: TRBV20-1; J: TRBJ1-2; CDR3: CSARAPGLVDYGYTF; DNA: TGCAGTGCTAGAGCCCCCGGGTTAGTTGACTATGGCTACACCTTC
D: .; size: few; V: TRBV7-8; J: TRBJ2-1; CDR3: CASSLLEPNEQFF; DNA: TGTGCCAGCAGCTTATTGGAGCCCAATGAGCAGTTCTTC
D: TRBD2; size: .; V: TRBV4-2; J: TRBJ2-1; CDR3: CASSQDYGRGAPSSYNEQFF; DNA: TGTGCCAGCAGCCAAGATTATGGGCGGGGGGCCCCTAGCTCCTACAATGAGCAGTTCTTC
D: TRBD2; size: few; V: TRBV11-2; J: TRBJ2-3; CDR3: CASSPSPRPTSGRVTDTQYF; DNA: TGTGCCAGCAGCCCCTCCCCGCGGCCGACTAGCGGGAGGGTCACAGATACGCAGTATTTT